Listed below are T cell receptor beta chains from one sample, sequenced in a study of post-analysis software for immune sequencing data. TCRdb independently ran MiXCR on the PCR reads; one entry per CDR3 protein. Here the sample spans 750,000 to 900,000 distinct CDR3 sequences, 46% being singletons. Specimen: blood. These receptor sequences come from a girl under 18 with multiple sclerosis. Both conserved end residues are part of each CDR3. Fields, in order: D gene, V gene, J gene, clone size, CDR3 length, CDR3 protein, CDR3 DNA. The D gene is left open where the match is weak. Clone size is stated in some rows and not others, as once, few, many or a class when expanded.

-	TRBV29-1	TRBJ2-7	-	12	CSVEVRSYEQYF	TGCAGCGTTGAGGTCAGGTCGTACGAGCAGTACTTC
-	TRBV7-2	TRBJ2-7	-	15	CASSFTRERAYEQYF	TGTGCCAGCAGCTTTACCAGGGAGAGGGCTTACGAGCAGTACTTC
-	TRBV10-3	TRBJ2-1	few	18	CAISEAGESPLGVDEQFF	TGTGCCATCAGTGAAGCCGGGGAATCACCTCTCGGAGTGGATGAGCAGTTCTTC
-	TRBV20-1	TRBJ1-5	-	13	CSASGDQVGPQHF	TGCAGTGCTAGCGGGGACCAAGTGGGGCCCCAGCATTTT
TRBD1	TRBV5-1	TRBJ2-5	few	14	CASSYGTVQETQYF	TGCGCCAGCAGCTACGGGACAGTCCAAGAGACCCAGTACTTC
-	TRBV20-1	TRBJ2-1	few	16	CSARDWAGLKPNEQFF	TGCAGTGCTAGAGATTGGGCGGGATTGAAACCCAATGAGCAGTTCTTC
-	TRBV12-3/TRBV12-4	TRBJ1-1	-	17	CASSPPSGDGMNTEAFF	TGTGCCAGCAGCCCTCCGAGCGGCGATGGGATGAACACTGAAGCTTTCTTT
-	TRBV20-1	TRBJ2-7	few	13	CSASDPVTYEQYF	TGCAGTGCTAGTGACCCGGTGACCTACGAGCAGTACTTC
-	TRBV6-2/TRBV6-3	TRBJ1-4	once	13	CASSYVRGEKLFF	TGTGCCAGCAGTTACGTTCGCGGTGAAAAACTGTTTTTT
-	TRBV7-9	TRBJ2-1	-	19	CASSLRAGLAFGGSNEQFF	TGTGCCAGCAGCTTACGGGCTGGTTTAGCTTTCGGGGGTAGTAATGAGCAGTTCTTC
TRBD2	TRBV20-1	TRBJ2-3	few	15	CSAEPGLAETDTQYF	TGCAGTGCTGAGCCGGGACTAGCGGAGACAGATACGCAGTATTTT
-	TRBV20-1	TRBJ2-7	few	13	CSARSGRGNEQYF	TGCAGTGCTAGATCGGGACGGGGGAACGAGCAGTACTTC
-	TRBV7-3	TRBJ2-1	-	13	CASSFSGANEQFF	TGTGCCAGCAGCTTTAGTGGGGCCAATGAGCAGTTCTTC
TRBD1	TRBV7-8	TRBJ2-5	-	16	CASSSGRTGMGETQYF	TGTGCCAGCAGCTCAGGTCGGACAGGGATGGGGGAGACCCAGTACTTC
TRBD2	TRBV27	TRBJ2-7	-	19	CASSLSAGLAGGPPYEQYF	TGTGCCAGCAGTTTATCCGCGGGACTAGCGGGAGGGCCCCCCTACGAGCAGTACTTC
TRBD1	TRBV7-9	TRBJ1-5	-	15	CASSPTGQGEQPQHF	TGTGCCAGCAGCCCCACGGGACAGGGCGAGCAGCCCCAGCATTTT
-	TRBV25-1	TRBJ1-2	many	11	CASSEGGGYTF	TGTGCCAGCAGTGAAGGGGGCGGCTACACCTTC
-	TRBV6-5	TRBJ1-2	-	11	CASSYQGGYTF	TGTGCCAGCAGTTATCAGGGTGGCTACACCTTC
TRBD2	TRBV18	TRBJ2-5	-	16	CASSLTTSGSGETQYF	TGTGCCAGCTCACTAACGACTAGCGGGAGTGGAGAGACCCAGTACTTC
TRBD2	TRBV20-1	TRBJ2-3	-	13	CSAEAGGTDTQYF	TGCAGTGCTGAAGCGGGGGGGACAGATACGCAGTATTTT
TRBD1	TRBV30	TRBJ2-2	-	15	CAWSVTGVETGELFF	TGTGCCTGGAGTGTAACAGGGGTCGAGACCGGGGAGCTGTTTTTT
TRBD2	TRBV5-1	TRBJ2-5	-	15	CTSSRTSGVQETQYF	TGCACCAGCAGCCGGACTAGCGGGGTTCAAGAGACCCAGTACTTC
-	TRBV12-5	TRBJ2-7	-	12	CASGRGEYEQYF	TGTGCTAGTGGTAGAGGGGAATACGAGCAGTACTTC
-	TRBV12-3/TRBV12-4	TRBJ2-3	-	11	CASSHEHTQYF	TGTGCCAGCAGCCACGAACATACGCAGTATTTT
-	TRBV9	TRBJ2-1	once	14	CASSVSDWAPGQFF	TGTGCCAGCAGCGTCTCGGACTGGGCCCCTGGGCAGTTCTTC
TRBD2	TRBV29-1	TRBJ2-3	-	13	CSVGGSSVDTQYF	TGCAGCGTTGGCGGGAGTAGTGTAGACACGCAGTATTTT
-	TRBV20-1	TRBJ2-7	-	12	CSAQAIYNEQYF	TGCAGTGCGCAAGCAATTTACAATGAGCAGTACTTC
TRBD1	TRBV15	TRBJ2-3	-	15	CATATGGPSTDTQYF	TGTGCCACCGCGACAGGGGGGCCTAGCACAGATACGCAGTATTTT
TRBD2	TRBV12-3/TRBV12-4	TRBJ2-5	-	13	CASNPGLAGEQYF	TGTGCCAGCAACCCGGGACTAGCTGGGGAGCAGTACTTC
-	TRBV29-1	TRBJ2-1	few	12	CSVAPSYNEQFF	TGCAGCGTTGCTCCCAGCTACAATGAGCAGTTCTTC
-	TRBV28	TRBJ2-1	-	15	CASSSRQDGRKEQFF	TGTGCCAGCAGTTCTCGACAGGACGGGCGCAAGGAGCAGTTCTTC
-	TRBV20-1	TRBJ2-2	-	15	CSAQTQGGSTGELFF	TGCAGTGCCCAGACACAGGGGGGGAGCACCGGGGAGCTGTTTTTT
TRBD1	TRBV9	TRBJ2-1	once	15	CASSVEGGRATEQFF	TGTGCCAGCAGCGTAGAAGGGGGCAGGGCTACTGAGCAGTTCTTC
-	TRBV12-3/TRBV12-4	TRBJ2-7	once	14	CASSRRRPPYEQYF	TGTGCCAGCAGTCGGAGGAGGCCCCCCTACGAGCAGTACTTC
TRBD1	TRBV25-1	TRBJ1-1	-	13	CASSGTGPLGAFF	TGTGCCAGCAGTGGGACAGGTCCCTTGGGAGCTTTCTTT
TRBD2	TRBV4-3	TRBJ2-1	-	15	CASSQDRLAGNEQFF	TGCGCCAGCAGCCAAGATCGACTAGCGGGTAACGAGCAGTTCTTC
-	TRBV6-6	TRBJ1-2	-	17	CASSSFDRGQGENGYTF	TGTGCCAGCAGTTCCTTCGACCGAGGGCAGGGTGAGAATGGCTACACCTTC
TRBD2	TRBV5-8	TRBJ2-3	-	20	CASSLRSLASGRAVRDTQYF	TGTGCCAGCAGCTTGCGATCTTTGGCTAGCGGGAGGGCCGTGCGAGATACGCAGTATTTT
-	TRBV13	TRBJ2-1	-	17	CASSLGLGPSPRNEQFF	TGTGCCAGCAGCTTAGGCCTCGGACCGTCACCCCGCAATGAGCAGTTCTTC
-	TRBV6-5	TRBJ1-5	-	15	CASSSTGGGNQPQHF	TGTGCCAGCAGTTCGACGGGGGGCGGCAATCAGCCCCAGCATTTT
TRBD1	TRBV9	TRBJ1-4	-	14	CASSPRDRAEKLFF	TGTGCCAGCAGCCCCCGGGACAGGGCCGAAAAACTGTTTTTT
-	TRBV15	TRBJ2-3	-	12	CATSTPTDTQYF	TGTGCCACCAGCACTCCCACAGATACGCAGTATTTT
TRBD2	TRBV11-2	TRBJ2-7	once	18	CASSSQQSSGRAYGEQYF	TGTGCCAGCAGCTCACAACAATCTAGCGGGAGGGCCTACGGCGAGCAGTACTTC
-	TRBV18	TRBJ2-1	-	17	CASSPLPRRDPWDEQFF	TGTGCCAGCTCACCACTCCCACGGAGAGACCCCTGGGATGAGCAGTTCTTC
TRBD2	TRBV20-1	TRBJ2-7	few	16	CSARSWASGSSYEQYF	TGCAGTGCTAGATCCTGGGCTAGCGGGAGCTCCTACGAGCAGTACTTC
-	TRBV29-1	TRBJ1-2	few	13	CSVPGEGGYGYTF	TGCAGCGTTCCCGGAGAGGGCGGGTATGGCTACACCTTC
-	TRBV5-1	TRBJ2-7	few	16	CASSLGQRPNSYEQYF	TGCGCCAGCAGCTTAGGGCAGCGACCCAACTCCTACGAGCAGTACTTC
TRBD1	TRBV3-1	TRBJ2-6	few	20	CASSQDLWDRGSSGANVLTF	TGTGCCAGCAGCCAAGATCTTTGGGACAGGGGGAGTTCTGGGGCCAACGTCCTGACTTTC
TRBD1	TRBV28	TRBJ2-5	few	16	CASSLRGDRGEETQYF	TGTGCCAGCAGTCTCCGGGGGGACAGGGGGGAAGAGACCCAGTACTTC
-	TRBV20-1	TRBJ2-7	few	12	CSARERPNEQYF	TGCAGTGCCCGGGAGCGACCCAACGAGCAGTACTTC
-	TRBV20-1	TRBJ2-1	-	13	CSADYPTYNEQFF	TGCAGTGCCGACTACCCCACCTACAATGAGCAGTTCTTC
TRBD2	TRBV7-6	TRBJ2-1	-	12	CASSWREGEQFF	TGTGCCAGCAGCTGGCGGGAGGGAGAGCAGTTCTTC
-	TRBV12-3/TRBV12-4	TRBJ1-2	-	13	CASSSGTYYGYTF	TGTGCCAGCAGTTCCGGGACATACTATGGCTACACCTTC
-	TRBV12-1	TRBJ2-4	-	17	CASSDRGVTLAKNIQYF	TGTGCCAGCTCCGACAGGGGGGTTACTCTAGCCAAAAACATTCAGTACTTC
TRBD2	TRBV5-6	TRBJ2-1	-	15	CASSFTGGPNNEQFF	TGTGCCAGCAGCTTCACGGGAGGGCCCAACAATGAGCAGTTCTTC
TRBD1	TRBV7-2	TRBJ1-5	-	17	CASSLLGTGVGNQPQHF	TGTGCCAGCAGCCTCCTCGGGACAGGAGTTGGCAATCAGCCCCAGCATTTT
TRBD2	TRBV7-2	TRBJ2-1	-	14	CASSLKLAGNEQFF	TGTGCCAGCAGCTTGAAACTAGCGGGGAATGAGCAGTTCTTC
-	TRBV4-3	TRBJ1-4	many	16	CASSQEGGNGNEKLFF	TGCGCCAGCAGCCAAGAAGGGGGGAATGGTAATGAAAAACTGTTTTTT
TRBD2	TRBV6-6	TRBJ2-2	-	15	CASNAGGPGGGELFF	TGTGCCAGCAACGCGGGAGGGCCGGGGGGCGGGGAGCTGTTTTTT
TRBD2	TRBV3-1	TRBJ2-7	-	15	CASSQASSGPYEQYF	TGTGCCAGCAGCCAAGCTTCTAGCGGGCCTTACGAGCAGTACTTC